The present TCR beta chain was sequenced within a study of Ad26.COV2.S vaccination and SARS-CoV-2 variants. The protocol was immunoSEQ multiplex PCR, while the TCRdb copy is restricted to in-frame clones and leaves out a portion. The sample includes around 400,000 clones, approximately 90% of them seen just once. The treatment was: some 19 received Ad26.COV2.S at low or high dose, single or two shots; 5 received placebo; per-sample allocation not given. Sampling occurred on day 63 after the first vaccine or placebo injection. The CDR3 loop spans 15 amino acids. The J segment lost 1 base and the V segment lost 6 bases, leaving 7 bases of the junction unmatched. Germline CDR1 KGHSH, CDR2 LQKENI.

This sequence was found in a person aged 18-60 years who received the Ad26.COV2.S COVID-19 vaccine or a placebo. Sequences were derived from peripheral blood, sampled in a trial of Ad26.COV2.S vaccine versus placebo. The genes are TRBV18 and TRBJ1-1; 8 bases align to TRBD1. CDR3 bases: TGTGCCAGCTCCCGCGGACAGGGTTCGAACACTGAAGCTTTCTTT. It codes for CASSRGQGSNTEAFF.